The present T cell receptor (beta chain) was sequenced within a study of shared clonotypes between healthy human individuals. The investigators split CD4+ cells into a CD45RA+ naive subset and a CD45RA-negative memory subset. Trimming took off 5 bases at V and 4 bases at J, with 11 bases between the two ends. Per the germline V gene, CDR1 is MDHEN and CDR2 is SYDVKM. This CDR3 has 13 residues. The repertoire was sequenced with immunoSEQ multiplex PCR; TCRdb's copy has only in-frame clones and lacks some. The data show roughly 2,500,000 clones, approximately 94% seen once. About this clone: The antigen is unknown.

Findings of the study overall: Naive CD4 clonotypes were shared across a handful of donors at about 5.3%. Larger estimated richness was generally recorded for naive subsets relative to memory subsets.

This receptor was obtained from a man aged 18 to 30 in good health. Some clones in this sample may be carry-over from other donors' samples. The chain uses TRBV28 and TRBJ1-1; D is uncertain. Sample: naive CD4+ T cells from PBMCs. Subset: CD45RA+ positively selected. CDR3 coding DNA: TGTGCCAGCAGTCCGCCCCCAGGCACTGAAGCTTTCTTT. Protein product: CASSPPPGTEAFF. The full variable domain, its missing parts supplied by reference TRBV28 and TRBJ1-1, is DVKVTQSSRYLVKRTGEKVFLECVQDMDHENMFWYRQDPGLGLRLIYFSYDVKMKEKGDIPEGYSVSREKKERFSLILESASTNQTSMYLCASSPPPGTEAFFGQGTRLTVV.